The 3 T cell receptor beta chains given below trace back to one sample, sequenced in a study of beta chain features in type 1 diabetes. Overall study results and limits: In all four CD4+ subsets, TCRB CDR3 length was significantly, moderately reduced in type 1 diabetes.

Expressed TCRB transcripts were sequenced because the isolated RNA had all been reverse transcribed beforehand. TCRdb's copy holds only in-frame clones and misses some; the assay was immunoSEQ multiplex PCR. The data show hundreds of thousands of clones, with around 16% seen just once and 0.015% to 0.017% held by the top ten. Their specific antigens are unknown. The sample consisted of naive CD4+ T cells from blood. The origin of the receptors is a man aged 18-30 years with type 1 diabetes.

This clone was detected only a few times. The V and J genes are TRBV2 and TRBJ1-1, with D possibly matching TRBD1 (5 bases). The V gene's germline CDR1 is SNHLY and CDR2 FYNNEI. The CDR3 is made up of 14 amino acids. V shed 4 bases and J shed 3 bases, with 12 bases lying between them. CDR3 sequence: CASSALDTYTEAFF. Here the CDR3 DNA reads TGTGCCAGCAGTGCATTGGACACCTACACTGAAGCTTTCTTT.

The rearrangement uses TRBV30 and TRBJ2-5; D remains ambiguous. This CDR3 has 12 residues. Per germline, CDR1 GTSNPN and CDR2 SVGIG (reference sequence). V lost 5 bases and J lost 2, with 9 bases in between. In nucleotides, the CDR3 is TGTGCCTGGGAGGTCGTACAAGAGACCCAGTACTTC. Its protein is CAWEVVQETQYF.

In this sample, this clone turned up once. The junction departs from the called germline gene at one end, perhaps through a read error. J is TRBJ2-1 and V is TRBV29-1; 7 bases map to TRBD2. This CDR3 contains 12 residues. Per germline, CDR1 SQVTM and CDR2 ANQGSEA. The CDR3 spells CSILAQYSEQFF. The CDR3, as DNA: TGCAGTATACTAGCGCAGTACAGTGAGCAGTTCTTC.